The 10 T cell receptor beta chains reported below all come from one sample, sequenced in a study of CD8 T cells in Susac syndrome. Random hexamers were used to reverse transcribe the RNA input (roughly 0.5 to 1 ug). TCRdb called the immunoSEQ multiplex PCR reads again in MiXCR, with one record for every CDR3 protein. The sample carries over 300,000 distinct CDR3 sequences, about 90% recorded once. The sequencing input was CD4+ T cells from PBMCs. These receptor sequences come from a human donor with multiple sclerosis.

The chain employs TRBV7-2 and TRBJ2-1; possible D gene TRBD2, 5 bases. V was pared by 3 bases and J by 11 bases, with 17 bases between. Germline V gene lookup returns CDR1 SGHTA and CDR2 FQGNSA. The CDR3 runs 14 residues. DNA for the CDR3: TGTGCCAGCAGCTTGCCCCGGGCTAGCCGGAAGCAGTTCTTC. It is translated as CASSLPRASRKQFF.

Concerning this clonotype itself: One end of the junction is discordant with germline, which a read error may explain. The rearrangement uses TRBV7-9 and TRBJ1-4, with D possibly matching TRBD1 (5 bases). The CDR3 totals 16 residues. Germline CDR1 reads SEHNR; CDR2 reads FQNEAQ (reference sequence). The DNA for the CDR3 is TGTGCCAGCACCTTACTTGGTCAGGGTTCTAATGAAAAACTGTTTTTT. Translating gives CASTLLGQGSNEKLFF.

The J gene is TRBJ2-1, the V gene TRBV24-1; the D call may be TRBD1 or TRBD2 (5 bases each). V was cut by 4 bases and J by 0 bases, with 12 bases left in between. Germline CDR1 KGHDR, CDR2 SFDVKD. The CDR3 runs 16 residues. CDR3 in DNA: TGTGCCACCAGTGACCCGGGACCCTCCTCCTACAATGAGCAGTTCTTC. Translating it yields CATSDPGPSSYNEQFF.

The V call is TRBV4-3, the J call TRBJ2-1; 11 bases agree with TRBD1. Germline V lookup: CDR1 LGHNA, CDR2 YSLEER. This CDR3 comprises 14 residues. V trimming: 6 bases; J trimming: 6 bases; junction bases outside the gene matches: 4. The CDR3 sequence is CASSPGQGVNEQFF. The CDR3 nucleotides read TGCGCCAGCAGTCCGGGACAGGGGGTCAATGAGCAGTTCTTC.

The chain couples TRBV5-1 to TRBJ1-2, with D maybe TRBD1 (6 bases). V was pared by 0 bases and J by 11 bases, with 17 bases between. This CDR3 region has 14 residues. CDR1 is SGHRS, CDR2 YFSETQ, per germline. CDR3 in DNA: TGCGCCAGCAGCTTGGATGGGGGCCCGGCTGGGTACACCTTC. Translated, it gives CASSLDGGPAGYTF. Combining the CDR3 with reference TRBV5-1 and TRBJ1-2 gives the whole variable domain KAGVTQTPRYLIKTRGQQVTLSCSPISGHRSVSWYQQTPGQGLQFLFEYFSETQRNKGNFPGRFSGRQFSNSRSEMNVSTLELGDSALYLCASSLDGGPAGYTFGSGTRLTVV.

V gene TRBV6-2 or TRBV6-3 combines with J gene TRBJ2-2; D tentatively reads TRBD1 or TRBD2 (5 bases each). V was trimmed by 5 bases and J by 6 bases, leaving 13 bases between them. The CDR3 has 14 residues. The germline CDR1 and CDR2 sequences are MNHEY and SVGEGT. Here the CDR3 reads CASSRPGAAGELFF. CDR3 coding DNA: TGTGCCAGCAGTAGACCCGGGGCGGCCGGGGAGCTGTTTTTT.

This sequence joins TRBV27 and TRBJ1-5; TRBD1 matches 8 bases. The ends lost 7 bases at V and 7 bases at J; junction bases unmatched: 6. The CDR3 length is 13 residues. Germline V gives CDR1 MNHEY, CDR2 SMNVEV (reference sequence). CDR3 coding DNA: TGTGCCAGCACCACAGGGGGAAGACAGCCCCAGCATTTT. This codes for CASTTGGRQPQHF.

This clonotype is a singleton in its sample. V gene TRBV29-1 combines with J gene TRBJ2-1; unclear D gene. This CDR3 is 11 amino acids long. The ends were cut back, 4 bases at V and 11 bases at J, with 12 bases in the middle. Germline values: CDR1 SQVTM, CDR2 ANQGSEA. This CDR3 reads CSVGDREKQFF. CDR3 coding DNA: TGCAGCGTTGGCGATAGGGAAAAGCAGTTCTTC.

The chain carries TRBV9 and TRBJ2-1; the D call may be TRBD1 or TRBD2 (5 bases each). CDR3 length: 15 amino acids. CDR1 is SGDLS and CDR2 is YYNGEE in the germline V gene. V was pared by 0 bases and J by 3 bases, with 10 bases between. In DNA, the CDR3 is TGTGCCAGCAGCGTAGACGAGGGGAACTACAATGAGCAGTTCTTC. Amino acids: CASSVDEGNYNEQFF.

V usage is TRBV19 and J usage is TRBJ1-2; D not certain. Germline V gene data show CDR1 as LNHDA and CDR2 as SQIVND (reference sequence). V lost 11 bases to trimming and J lost 8 bases, with 18 bases between them. The CDR3 totals 12 residues. The CDR3 DNA reads TGTGCCGGCAGACACGAAATTATCGGCTACACCTTC. Protein product: CAGRHEIIGYTF.